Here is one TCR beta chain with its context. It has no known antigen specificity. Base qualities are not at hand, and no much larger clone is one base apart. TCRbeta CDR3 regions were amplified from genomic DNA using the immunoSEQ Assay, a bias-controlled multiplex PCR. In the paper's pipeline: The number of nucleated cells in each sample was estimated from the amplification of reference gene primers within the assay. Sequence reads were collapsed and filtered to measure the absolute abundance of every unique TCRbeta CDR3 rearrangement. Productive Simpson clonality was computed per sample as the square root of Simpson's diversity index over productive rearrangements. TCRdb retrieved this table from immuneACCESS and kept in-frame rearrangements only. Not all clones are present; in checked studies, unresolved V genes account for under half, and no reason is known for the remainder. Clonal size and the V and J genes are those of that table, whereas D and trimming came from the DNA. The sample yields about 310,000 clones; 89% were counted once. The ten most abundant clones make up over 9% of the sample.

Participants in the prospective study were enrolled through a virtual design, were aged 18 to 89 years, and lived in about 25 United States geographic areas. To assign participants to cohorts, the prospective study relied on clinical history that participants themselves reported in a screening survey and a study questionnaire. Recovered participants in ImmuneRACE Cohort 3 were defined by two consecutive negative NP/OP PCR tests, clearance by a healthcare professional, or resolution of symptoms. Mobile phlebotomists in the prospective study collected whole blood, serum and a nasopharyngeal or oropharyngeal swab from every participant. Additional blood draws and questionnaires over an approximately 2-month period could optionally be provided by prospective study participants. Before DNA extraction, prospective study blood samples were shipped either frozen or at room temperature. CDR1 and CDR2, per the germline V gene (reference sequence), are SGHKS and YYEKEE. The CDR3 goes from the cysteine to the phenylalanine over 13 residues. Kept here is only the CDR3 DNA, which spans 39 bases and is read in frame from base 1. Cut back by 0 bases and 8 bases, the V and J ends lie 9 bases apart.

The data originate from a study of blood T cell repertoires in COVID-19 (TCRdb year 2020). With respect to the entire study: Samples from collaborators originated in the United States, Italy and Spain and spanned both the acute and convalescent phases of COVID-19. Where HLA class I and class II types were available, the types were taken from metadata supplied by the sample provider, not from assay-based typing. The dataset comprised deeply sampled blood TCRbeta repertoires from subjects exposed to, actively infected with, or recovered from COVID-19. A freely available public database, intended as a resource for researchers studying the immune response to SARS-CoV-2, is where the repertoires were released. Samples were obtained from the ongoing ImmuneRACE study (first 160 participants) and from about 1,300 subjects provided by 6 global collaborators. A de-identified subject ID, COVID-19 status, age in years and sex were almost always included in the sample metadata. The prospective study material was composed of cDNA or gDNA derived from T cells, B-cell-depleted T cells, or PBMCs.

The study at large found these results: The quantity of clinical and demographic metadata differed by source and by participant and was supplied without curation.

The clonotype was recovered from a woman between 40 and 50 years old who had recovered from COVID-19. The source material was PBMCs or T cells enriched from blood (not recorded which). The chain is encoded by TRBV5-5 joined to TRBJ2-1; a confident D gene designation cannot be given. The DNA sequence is TGTGCCAGCAGCTTGGAGAACTTGGATGAGCAGTTCTTC. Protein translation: CASSLENLDEQFF.